The sequence of this TCR beta chain was determined in a study of brain metastases from non-small cell lung cancer (dated by TCRdb to the late 2010s). Study-level background: The immune microenvironment of paired resected primary tumors and brain metastases from non-small-cell lung cancer patients was profiled.

The cohort comprised over 35 patients with surgically resected non-small-cell lung cancer who had both primary tumor and brain metastasis specimens. V is clipped by 2 bases and J by 1 base, and the sequence between their germline boundaries is 9 bases long. The germline V gene gives CDR1 as SGDLS and CDR2 as YYNGEE. The CDR3 spans 14 residues, from the cysteine through the phenylalanine. Only the CDR3 portion is preserved as DNA: 42 bases, with reading frame beginning at the first base. Library creation used the immunoSEQ multiplex PCR assay. Sequencing of the T-cell receptor beta chain repertoire was carried out together with a 770-gene immune expression panel. The table comes from immuneACCESS by way of TCRdb, which keeps in-frame sequences with V and J called. Part of the clones is missing from these tables; in studies checked, under half for an unresolved V gene and the rest for unknown reasons. This sample has about 970 clones in its table, and over 70% of those were observed once. Jointly, the top ten make up 5.2% of the sample.

As concerns this clone: Its binding antigen is unknown. It has no much larger one-base neighbor in the sample; base qualities were not kept.

The receptor chain draws on TRBV9 and TRBJ1-1; there is no confident call for the D gene. Sequencing input: tumor-adjacent normal tissue. The TCR sequence derives from a donor aged 40 or over with non-small cell lung cancer. The nucleotide sequence reads as follows: TGTGCCAGCAGCGTTTTAGACGGGAACACTGAAGCTTTCTTT. Translation gives CASSVLDGNTEAFF.